This T cell receptor beta chain was captured by sequencing in a study of beta chain features in type 1 diabetes. Every donor had blood drawn once into heparin, roughly 120 mL on average. The germline V gene has CDR1 SNHLY and CDR2 FYNNEI. The CDR3 sequence is 19 residues long. Trimming removed 6 bases from V and 7 bases from J; junction bases left unmatched: 21. What was sequenced were expressed TCRB transcripts, since all of the isolated RNA had been reverse transcribed. The data were produced by immunoSEQ multiplex PCR, yet TCRdb's version contains in-frame clones alone and is incomplete. The data hold 860,000 or so clones, with around a sixth observed a single time.

This receptor was taken from a woman younger than 35 in good health. The chain has TRBV2 and TRBJ1-5, with TRBD1 matching over 10 bases. Sequencing was carried out using naive CD4+ T cells from blood. The CDR3 loop is CASRAGTGVPKGGWQPQHF. The CDR3, as DNA: TGTGCCAGCAGGGCCGGGACAGGGGTTCCAAAGGGGGGTTGGCAGCCCCAGCATTTT.